These 3 T cell receptor beta chains share one sample of origin, sequenced in a study of blood T cell repertoires in COVID-19 (TCRdb year 2020). The library was produced with the immunoSEQ multiplex PCR assay. This is the immuneACCESS table as TCRdb keeps it, with only in-frame sequences that have V and J called. A part of the clones is gone; compared with another copy, unresolved V genes explain less than half, and the rest is unexplained. In all, the sample holds about 260,000 clones, and 70% to 90% of those were seen once. About 2% of the sample rests with the top ten. The material sequenced was peripheral blood. The receptors shown here come from a man aged 30 to 45 with active or convalescent COVID-19.

The J gene is TRBJ1-6, the V gene TRBV11-2; no reliable D call. Between the trimmed V and J ends, which lost 2 bases and 8 bases, there was a span of 22 bases. The CDR3 totals 18 residues. Germline V lookup: CDR1 SGHAT, CDR2 FQNNGV. Here the CDR3 DNA reads TGTGCCAGCAGCTTAAGTGGTGGCGGGGTCCCCTCTTATTCACCCCTCCACTTT. Encoded protein: CASSLSGGGVPSYSPLHF. Drawing the rest from reference TRBV11-2 and TRBJ1-6, the complete variable domain is EAGVAQSPRYKIIEKRQSVAFWCNPISGHATLYWYQQILGQGPKLLIQFQNNGVVDDSQLPKDRFSAERLKGVDSTLKIQPAKLEDSAVYLCASSLSGGGVPSYSPLHFGNGTRLTVT.

V usage is TRBV4-3 and J usage is TRBJ1-4; 8 nucleotides match TRBD1. This CDR3 has 17 residues. Trimming took 0 bases from V and 7 from J; bases not matched to a gene: 10. CDR1 and CDR2 (germline): LGHNA, YSLEER. The CDR3 region is CASSQDRQGAIGEKLFF. The CDR3 DNA follows: TGCGCCAGCAGCCAAGATCGCCAGGGGGCAATTGGTGAAAAACTGTTTTTT.

The chain uses TRBV18 and TRBJ1-5, with no clear D. The germline gives CDR1 KGHSH, CDR2 LQKENI. V was cut by 4 bases and J by 9 bases, with 13 bases left in between. The CDR3 has 13 amino acids. DNA for the CDR3: TGTGCCAGCTCACGGGAGGGCCGGGCGCCCCAGCATTTT. As protein: CASSREGRAPQHF.